This TCR beta chain was obtained from a study of shared clonotypes between healthy human individuals. The assay was immunoSEQ multiplex PCR, and TCRdb's table has in-frame clones only and misses some. The sample has about 1.9 million clones; approximately 92% are singletons. Selected positively for CCR7 and CD45RO-negative, naive CD8 cells excluded terminally differentiated effector memory CD45RA+ cells. The material sequenced was naive CD8+ T cells from PBMCs. This TCR derives from a man aged 18 to 29 in good health. Some clones in this sample may be carry-over from other donors' samples.

The CDR3 loop reads CASSSTFQGSYEAFF. CDR3 nucleotides: TGTGCCAGCAGCTCAACTTTCCAGGGATCCTATGAAGCTTTCTTT. The chain carries TRBV7-9 and TRBJ1-1; TRBD1 is a possible D gene (5 bases). From germline, CDR1 is SEHNR and CDR2 FQNEAQ (reference sequence). CDR3 size: 15 residues. Trimming shortened V by 4 bases and J by 7 bases, and 19 bases separated the two germline ends.